Shown below are 28 T cell receptor beta chains from a single sample sequenced in a study of cytomegalovirus exposure and HLA in healthy donors. TCRdb keeps only in-frame clones here, not all; method: immunoSEQ multiplex PCR. The sample consists of 110,000 to 150,000 clones, 70% to 90% of them appearing once. Sequencing input: PBMCs. The receptors come from a woman under 40 in good health and CMV-seropositive.

The chain couples TRBV21-1 to TRBJ1-1. TRBV21-1 is flagged as a pseudogene. The CDR3 is 15 residues long. Here the CDR3 DNA reads TGTGCCAGCAGCAAAAGGTACCGAGGGAACACTGAAGCTTTCTTT. It yields the protein CASSKRYRGNTEAFF.

The V gene is TRBV28, the J gene TRBJ1-3, with TRBD1 matching 8 bases. The CDR3 length is 15 residues. J was trimmed by 6 bases and V by 4 bases; bases with no gene match: 8. The germline CDR1 and CDR2 sequences are MDHEN and SYDVKM. CDR3 sequence: CASSSTGTGENTIYF. The DNA of the CDR3 is TGTGCCAGCAGTTCCACCGGGACAGGAGAAAACACCATATATTTT.

The V gene is TRBV10-3, the J gene TRBJ2-2; 8 nucleotides match TRBD2. Looked up from germline, CDR1 is ENHRY and CDR2 is SYGVKD. V shed 6 bases, J shed 5 bases, and the junction held 17 bases outside the gene matches. This CDR3 is 18 amino acids long. In nucleotides, the CDR3 is TGTGCCATCAGCCACCCAGTGCAAGCGGGAGATTCGACCGGGGAGCTGTTTTTT. Translated: CAISHPVQAGDSTGELFF.

This chain links TRBV23-1 with TRBJ2-7; 11 bases map to TRBD1. TRBV23-1 is classed as an ORF, of uncertain function. The CDR3 totals 15 residues. With 2 bases clipped from V and 1 base from J, the junction kept 1 base outside the gene matches. The DNA of the CDR3 is TGCGCCAGCAGTCAACGGGACAGGGGGTCCTACGAGCAGTACTTC. Protein sequence: CASSQRDRGSYEQYF.

The rearrangement uses TRBV5-4 and TRBJ2-3, with D perhaps TRBD2 (7 bases). The V gene lost 2 bases and the J gene lost 1 base, with 11 bases spanning the gap. The germline V gene has CDR1 SGHNT and CDR2 YYREEE (reference sequence). This CDR3 is 15 amino acids long. CDR3 sequence: CASSFRGARTDTQYF. CDR3 nucleotides: TGTGCCAGCAGCTTTCGGGGGGCCCGCACAGATACGCAGTATTTT.

This clone was seen once. The chain carries TRBV15 and TRBJ2-3, with 8 bases matching TRBD1. Germline V CDR1 and CDR2: LNHNV, YYDKDF (reference sequence). The CDR3 is made up of 15 amino acids. The junction had 5 bases not matched to a gene; V was cut back by 1 base and J by 5 bases. The CDR3 sequence: CATSRARQGLDTQYF. CDR3 DNA: TGTGCCACCAGCAGAGCCCGACAGGGGTTAGATACGCAGTATTTT.

This sequence joins TRBV7-2 and TRBJ2-3; a possible D gene is TRBD1 (6 bases). CDR1 SGHTA and CDR2 FQGNSA come from the germline V gene. Trimming cost V 2 bases and J 2 bases, with 17 bases left between them. The CDR3 has 17 amino acids. The CDR3 region has the DNA TGTGCCAGCAGCTTAAGGGCCCGGGGACACCTCACAGATACGCAGTATTTT. Residues: CASSLRARGHLTDTQYF.

The chain recombines TRBV5-1 with TRBJ2-1, with 10 bases fitting TRBD2. The CDR3 runs to 15 residues. Germline CDR1 SGHRS, CDR2 YFSETQ. V dropped 3 bases and J dropped 7; count of bases not matched to a gene: 7. CDR3 DNA: TGCGCCAGCAGCTCTGGACTAGCGGTTGGGAATGAGCAGTTCTTC. This gives the protein CASSSGLAVGNEQFF.

This chain connects TRBV5-1 to TRBJ2-5, with D unclear. CDR1 SGHRS and CDR2 YFSETQ come from the germline V gene. The length of the CDR3 is 13 residues. V was trimmed by 0 bases and J by 4 bases, leaving 7 bases between them. CDR3 region: CASSLGGGETQYF. DNA for the CDR3: TGCGCCAGCAGCTTGGGAGGCGGAGAGACCCAGTACTTC.

This sequence joins TRBV29-1 and TRBJ1-1, with 10 bases aligning to TRBD1. The CDR3 runs 12 residues. After removal of 6 bases from V and 7 bases from J, the junction contained 5 bases not matched to a gene. CDR1 SQVTM and CDR2 ANQGSEA come from the germline V gene. The CDR3 loop is CSVSGTGVEAFF. DNA for the CDR3: TGCAGCGTCTCCGGGACAGGGGTTGAAGCTTTCTTT.

This chain links TRBV5-4 with TRBJ2-1; D might be TRBD2 (6 bases). V was shortened by 4 bases and J by 4 bases, with 15 bases between the two germline ends. The germline V gene encodes CDR1 SGHNT and CDR2 YYREEE (reference sequence). The CDR3 totals 15 residues. CDR3 in amino acids: CASSAAGGDYNEQFF. In DNA, the CDR3 is TGTGCCAGCAGCGCGGCCGGCGGGGATTACAATGAGCAGTTCTTC.

This clone was detected only once. V and J are TRBV19 and TRBJ1-6, with D perhaps matching TRBD1 (5 bases). The V end lost 6 bases, the J end lost 9 bases, and 15 bases lay between the germline ends. There are 14 residues in the CDR3. Per germline, CDR1 LNHDA and CDR2 SQIVND (reference sequence). CDR3 protein: CASSFSGFGSPLHF. Here the CDR3 DNA reads TGTGCCAGTAGCTTCTCAGGGTTTGGTTCACCCCTCCACTTT.

The chain recombines TRBV2 with TRBJ2-1; 9 bases are a match to TRBD2. After removal of 10 bases from V and 4 bases from J, the junction contained 11 bases not matched to a gene. Germline CDR1 and CDR2: SNHLY and FYNNEI. This CDR3 contains 15 residues. In nucleotides, the CDR3 is TGTGCCACCATTCCATTAGCGGGAGAATACAATGAGCAGTTCTTC. Translating gives CATIPLAGEYNEQFF.

The genes are TRBV6-5 and TRBJ2-1; 13 bases align to TRBD2. Germline CDR1 and CDR2: MNHEY and SVGAGI. This CDR3 comprises 15 residues. V shed 5 bases, J shed 6 bases, and the junction held 4 bases outside the gene matches. The chain's CDR3 is CASSAGTSGVNEQFF. The CDR3 DNA reads TGTGCCAGCAGTGCCGGGACTAGCGGGGTCAATGAGCAGTTCTTC.

This chain joins TRBV27 and TRBJ1-5, with a weak D call TRBD1 (5 bases). Germline V CDR1 and CDR2: MNHEY, SMNVEV (reference sequence). V dropped 5 bases and J dropped 7 bases, with 15 bases sitting between them. The CDR3 has 14 amino acids. As DNA, the CDR3 is TGTGCCAGCAGTCCCCGGAAGGGGAGGCAGCCCCAGCATTTT. This sequence encodes CASSPRKGRQPQHF.

J is TRBJ2-7 and V is TRBV6-6; TRBD2 aligns across 7 bases. This CDR3 is built from 15 residues. J lost 6 bases, V lost 8 bases, and 16 bases had no gene match. CDR1 and CDR2 (germline): MNHNY, SVGAGI (reference sequence). The CDR3 loop is CASGGRDAWRFEQYF. Here the CDR3 DNA reads TGTGCCAGCGGGGGGAGGGACGCATGGCGGTTCGAGCAGTACTTC.

V gene TRBV9 combines with J gene TRBJ2-1, with 10 bases fitting TRBD2. The V segment lost 0 bases and the J segment 6 bases; nucleotides outside the gene matches: 9. Germline CDR1 is SGDLS and CDR2 is YYNGEE. CDR3 length: 17 residues. CDR3 in DNA: TGTGCCAGCAGCGTAGGCGGGCGACTAGCGGGCAGCAATGAGCAGTTCTTC. This sequence encodes CASSVGGRLAGSNEQFF.

In its sample, this clone was seen once. The chain combines TRBV29-1 with TRBJ2-5; TRBD2 matches 7 bases. Per germline, CDR1 SQVTM and CDR2 ANQGSEA. The CDR3 is 12 residues long. J lost 4 bases, V lost 1 base, and 0 bases had no gene match. The CDR3 sequence: CSVEGGGETQYF. CDR3 nucleotide sequence: TGCAGCGTTGAAGGGGGGGGAGAGACCCAGTACTTC.

The chain recombines TRBV7-7 with TRBJ2-5; 8 nucleotides agree with TRBD2. The CDR3 totals 13 residues. V dropped 1 base and J dropped 5; count of bases not matched to a gene: 0. Germline lookup yields CDR1 SSHAT and CDR2 FNYEAQ (reference sequence). The CDR3 reads CASSLGLAETQYF. CDR3 DNA: TGTGCCAGCAGCTTAGGACTAGCGGAGACCCAGTACTTC.

This clone was picked up a small number of times. The J gene is TRBJ1-6, the V gene TRBV5-3; no definite D call. TRBV5-3 is an open reading frame whose function is uncertain. The ends were cut back, 2 bases at V and 0 bases at J, with 6 bases in the middle. The CDR3 spans 15 residues. CDR3 protein: CARSLADSYNSPLHF. The CDR3 DNA is TGTGCCAGAAGCTTAGCGGACTCCTATAATTCACCCCTCCACTTT.

This rearrangement joins TRBV5-1 to TRBJ1-2; D remains ambiguous. This CDR3 comprises 13 residues. V was pared by 0 bases and J by 6 bases, with 9 bases between. In germline, CDR1 is SGHRS, CDR2 YFSETQ. CDR3 DNA: TGCGCCAGCAGCTTGGATCTCGTCCATGGCTACACCTTC. Encoded protein: CASSLDLVHGYTF. The whole variable domain, remainder taken from reference TRBV5-1 and TRBJ1-2, is KAGVTQTPRYLIKTRGQQVTLSCSPISGHRSVSWYQQTPGQGLQFLFEYFSETQRNKGNFPGRFSGRQFSNSRSEMNVSTLELGDSALYLCASSLDLVHGYTFGSGTRLTVV.

The chain has TRBV5-1 and TRBJ2-7; TRBD2 matches 13 bases. The CDR3 is made up of 14 amino acids. The V segment lost 4 bases and the J segment 4 bases; nucleotides outside the gene matches: 2. The germline gives CDR1 SGHRS, CDR2 YFSETQ. This CDR3 is CASSMGLAGYEQYF. The CDR3 coding sequence is TGCGCCAGCAGCATGGGACTAGCGGGGTACGAGCAGTACTTC. Using reference TRBV5-1 and TRBJ2-7 for the parts outside the CDR3, the full variable domain is KAGVTQTPRYLIKTRGQQVTLSCSPISGHRSVSWYQQTPGQGLQFLFEYFSETQRNKGNFPGRFSGRQFSNSRSEMNVSTLELGDSALYLCASSMGLAGYEQYFGPGTRLTVT.

The chain has TRBV6-4 and TRBJ2-3; 12 bases fit TRBD2. CDR1 and CDR2 from the germline V gene are MRHNA and SNTAGT. This CDR3 is 19 amino acids long. J lost 2 bases, V lost 0 bases, and 9 bases had no gene match. In DNA form, the CDR3 reads TGTGCCAGCAGTGACTCAACCAGACTAGCGGGGGAGGTCACAGATACGCAGTATTTT. It encodes CASSDSTRLAGEVTDTQYF.

The chain uses TRBV7-8 and TRBJ2-5; 9 bases map to TRBD1. The CDR3 sequence is 15 residues long. Germline loops: CDR1 SGHVS, CDR2 FQNEAQ. The J segment lost 5 bases and the V segment lost 5 bases, leaving 9 bases of the junction unmatched. CDR3 nucleotide sequence: TGTGCCAGCAGCACCGGGACAGGGAGTACGGAGACCCAGTACTTC. This encodes CASSTGTGSTETQYF.

The J gene is TRBJ1-2, the V gene TRBV5-4; D gene uncertain. Germline V lookup: CDR1 SGHNT, CDR2 YYREEE (reference sequence). The V end was cut by 4 bases, the J end by 4 bases, with 14 bases between. The CDR3 has 14 amino acids. Here the CDR3 DNA reads TGTGCCAGCAGCCCCCCTCTGAGTCCCTATGGCTACACCTTC. This encodes CASSPPLSPYGYTF. The full variable domain, its missing parts supplied by reference TRBV5-4 and TRBJ1-2, is ETGVTQSPTHLIKTRGQQVTLRCSSQSGHNTVSWYQQALGQGPQFIFQYYREEENGRGNFPPRFSGLQFPNYSSELNVNALELDDSALYLCASSPPLSPYGYTFGSGTRLTVV.

V gene TRBV4-2 combines with J gene TRBJ1-5; possibly TRBD1 for D (5 bases). This CDR3 is built from 16 residues. CDR1 and CDR2 (germline): LGHNA, YNFKEQ. Trimming pared 1 base from V and 5 bases from J, leaving 15 bases between. The CDR3 here is CASSQVAGRLDQPQHF. The CDR3 DNA follows: TGTGCCAGCAGCCAAGTGGCAGGGAGGTTGGATCAGCCCCAGCATTTT.

Only a few counts were recorded for this clone. J is TRBJ2-7 and V is TRBV7-2; maybe TRBD2 (6 bases). Looked up from germline, CDR1 is SGHTA and CDR2 is FQGNSA. The CDR3 contains 15 residues. The ends were cut back, 1 base at V and 0 bases at J, with 10 bases in the middle. The CDR3 here is CASSLEGLSSYEQYF. The CDR3 bases are TGTGCCAGCAGCTTAGAGGGACTGAGCTCCTACGAGCAGTACTTC.

This clone was seen a few times. V usage is TRBV25-1 and J usage is TRBJ1-2; a weak D match, TRBD1 (5 bases). This CDR3 spans 15 amino acids. V lost 3 bases and J 6 bases, leaving 17 bases between the germline ends. CDR1 and CDR2 from the germline V gene are MGHDK and SYGVNS. CDR3 DNA sequence: TGTGCCAGCAGTGACGCCCCCGGGGGGACGGATGGCTACACCTTC. It is translated as CASSDAPGGTDGYTF.